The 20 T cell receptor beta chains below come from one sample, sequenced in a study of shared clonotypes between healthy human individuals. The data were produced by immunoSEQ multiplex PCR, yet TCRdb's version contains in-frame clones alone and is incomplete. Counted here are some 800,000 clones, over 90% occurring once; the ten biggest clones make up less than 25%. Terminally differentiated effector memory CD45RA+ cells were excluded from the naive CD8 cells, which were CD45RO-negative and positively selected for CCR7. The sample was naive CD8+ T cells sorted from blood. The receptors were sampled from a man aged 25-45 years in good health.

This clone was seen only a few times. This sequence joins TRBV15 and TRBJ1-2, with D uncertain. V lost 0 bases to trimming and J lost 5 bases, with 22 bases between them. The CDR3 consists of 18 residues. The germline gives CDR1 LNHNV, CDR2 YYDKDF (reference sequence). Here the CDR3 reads CATSRDPSRMVGVYGYTF. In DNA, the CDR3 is TGTGCCACCAGCAGAGATCCGTCGCGTATGGTCGGCGTATATGGCTACACCTTC.

Written as DNA, the CDR3 is TGTGCCATCAGTGTCGGGGCGCTAGGACTAGCGGGAGTAGACGAGCAGTACTTC. It yields the protein CAISVGALGLAGVDEQYF. The J gene is TRBJ2-7, the V gene TRBV10-3; 13 nucleotides agree with TRBD2. The trim removed 4 bases at V and 5 bases at J, leaving 14 bases unmatched. CDR1 and CDR2 from the germline V gene are ENHRY and SYGVKD. This CDR3 is 18 amino acids long.

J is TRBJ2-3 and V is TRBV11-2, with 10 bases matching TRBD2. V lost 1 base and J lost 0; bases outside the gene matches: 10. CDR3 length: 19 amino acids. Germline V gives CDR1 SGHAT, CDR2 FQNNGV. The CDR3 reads CASSLVSGTSETSTDTQYF. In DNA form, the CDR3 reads TGTGCCAGCAGCTTAGTTTCCGGGACTAGCGAGACTAGCACAGATACGCAGTATTTT.

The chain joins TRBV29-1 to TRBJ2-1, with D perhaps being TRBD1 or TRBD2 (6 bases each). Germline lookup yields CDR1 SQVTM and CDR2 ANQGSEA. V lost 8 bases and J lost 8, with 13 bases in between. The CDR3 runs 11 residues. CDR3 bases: TGCAGCCTAGGGGGAGGCGATGAGCAGTTCTTC. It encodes CSLGGGDEQFF.

CDR3 loop: CASSVRGGNEQFF. The DNA of the CDR3 is TGTGCCAGCAGCGTCCGGGGTGGGAATGAGCAGTTCTTC. The V and J genes are TRBV9 and TRBJ2-1, with D maybe TRBD2 (5 bases). Germline CDR1 and CDR2: SGDLS and YYNGEE. CDR3 length: 13 residues. Trimming cost V 2 bases and J 7 bases, with 10 bases left between them.

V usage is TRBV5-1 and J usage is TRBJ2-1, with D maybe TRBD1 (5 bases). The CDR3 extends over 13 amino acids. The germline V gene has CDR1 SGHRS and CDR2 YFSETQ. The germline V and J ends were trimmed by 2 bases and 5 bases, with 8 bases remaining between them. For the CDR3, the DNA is TGCGCCAGCAGCTTAAGGGGTCACAATGAGCAGTTCTTC. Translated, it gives CASSLRGHNEQFF.

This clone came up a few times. CDR3 loop: CAIRAGGNTGELFF. CDR3 nucleotide sequence: TGTGCCATCAGGGCAGGGGGCAACACCGGGGAGCTGTTTTTT. The chain carries TRBV10-3 and TRBJ2-2, with 8 bases lining up with TRBD1. This CDR3 is built from 14 residues. Germline CDR1 reads ENHRY; CDR2 reads SYGVKD. The junction had 2 bases not matched to a gene; V was cut back by 6 bases and J by 2 bases.

Here the CDR3 DNA reads TGTGCCAGTAGTATAAGGGTGGGGAACACTGAAGCTTTCTTT. Its translation is CASSIRVGNTEAFF. The chain carries TRBV19 and TRBJ1-1; unclear D gene. Germline V CDR1 and CDR2: LNHDA, SQIVND (reference sequence). This CDR3 is built from 14 residues. V lost 2 bases, J lost 1 base, and 8 bases lay in between.

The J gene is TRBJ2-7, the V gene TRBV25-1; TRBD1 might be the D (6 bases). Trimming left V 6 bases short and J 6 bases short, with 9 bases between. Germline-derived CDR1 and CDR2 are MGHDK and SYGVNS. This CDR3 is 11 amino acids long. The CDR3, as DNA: TGTGCCAGCAGCACAGGGCCCGAGCAGTACTTC. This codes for CASSTGPEQYF.

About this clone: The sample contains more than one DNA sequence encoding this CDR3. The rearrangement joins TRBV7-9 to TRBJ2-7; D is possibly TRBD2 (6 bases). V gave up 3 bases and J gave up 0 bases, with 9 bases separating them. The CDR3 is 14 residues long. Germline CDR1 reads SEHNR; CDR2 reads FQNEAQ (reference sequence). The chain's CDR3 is CASSFVGSSYEQYF. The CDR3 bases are TGTGCCAGCAGCTTTGTCGGGAGCTCCTACGAGCAGTACTTC. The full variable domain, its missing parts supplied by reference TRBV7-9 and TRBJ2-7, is DTGVSQNPRHKITKRGQNVTFRCDPISEHNRLYWYRQTLGQGPEFLTYFQNEAQLEKSRLLSDRFSAERPKGSFSTLEIQRTEQGDSAMYLCASSFVGSSYEQYFGPGTRLTVT.

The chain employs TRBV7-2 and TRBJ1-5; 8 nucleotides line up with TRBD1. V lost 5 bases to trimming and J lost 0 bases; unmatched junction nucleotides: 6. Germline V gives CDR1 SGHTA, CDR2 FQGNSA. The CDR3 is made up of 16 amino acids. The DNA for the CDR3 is TGTGCCAGCAGCCCCCAGACAGGGGATAGCAATCAGCCCCAGCATTTT. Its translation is CASSPQTGDSNQPQHF.

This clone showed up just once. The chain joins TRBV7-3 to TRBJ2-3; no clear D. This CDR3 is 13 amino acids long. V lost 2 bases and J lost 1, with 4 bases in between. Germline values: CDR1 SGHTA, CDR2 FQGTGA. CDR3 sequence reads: CASSLYGTDTQYF. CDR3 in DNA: TGTGCCAGCAGCTTATACGGCACAGATACGCAGTATTTT.

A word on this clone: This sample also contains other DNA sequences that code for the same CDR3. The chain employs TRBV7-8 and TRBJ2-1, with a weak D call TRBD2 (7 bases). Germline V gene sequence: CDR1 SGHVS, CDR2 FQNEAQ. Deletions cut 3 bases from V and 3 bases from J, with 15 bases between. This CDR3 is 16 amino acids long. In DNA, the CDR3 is TGTGCCAGCAGCTTCAGACTAGCAGGGGTCTACAATGAGCAGTTCTTC. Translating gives CASSFRLAGVYNEQFF.

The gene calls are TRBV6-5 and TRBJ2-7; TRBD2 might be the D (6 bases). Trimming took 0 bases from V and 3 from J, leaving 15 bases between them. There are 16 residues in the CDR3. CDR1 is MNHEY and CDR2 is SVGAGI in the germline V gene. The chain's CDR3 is CASSYSSGLLRYEQYF. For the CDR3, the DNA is TGTGCCAGCAGTTACTCGTCGGGACTGCTGCGCTACGAGCAGTACTTC.

The CDR3 coding sequence is TGTGCCAGCGAGGGGAAGTACTCCTACGAGCAGTACTTC. Encoded protein: CASEGKYSYEQYF. V usage is TRBV6-5 and J usage is TRBJ2-7; D may correspond to TRBD1 or TRBD2 (5 bases each). This CDR3 contains 13 residues. Trimming cost V 8 bases and J 0 bases, with 11 bases left between them. CDR1 and CDR2 from the germline V gene are MNHEY and SVGAGI.

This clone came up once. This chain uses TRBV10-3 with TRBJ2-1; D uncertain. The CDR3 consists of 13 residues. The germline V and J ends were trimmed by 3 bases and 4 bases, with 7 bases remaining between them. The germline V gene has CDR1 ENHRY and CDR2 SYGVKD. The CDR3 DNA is TGTGCCATCAGTGACCGGGCGTACAATGAGCAGTTCTTC. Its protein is CAISDRAYNEQFF.

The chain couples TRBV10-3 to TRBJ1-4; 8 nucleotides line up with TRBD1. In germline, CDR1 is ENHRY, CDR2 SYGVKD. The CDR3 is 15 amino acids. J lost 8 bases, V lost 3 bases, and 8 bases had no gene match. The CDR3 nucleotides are TGTGCCATCAGTGATGCGACAGGGGCGAGGGAAAAACTGTTTTTT. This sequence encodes CAISDATGAREKLFF.

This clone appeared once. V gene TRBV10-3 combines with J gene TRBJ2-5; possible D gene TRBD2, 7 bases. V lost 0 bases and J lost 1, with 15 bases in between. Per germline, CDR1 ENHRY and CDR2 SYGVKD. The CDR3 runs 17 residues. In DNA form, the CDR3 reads TGTGCCATCAGTGAGTCACGGGGGGCGCTGACCCAAGAGACCCAGTACTTC. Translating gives CAISESRGALTQETQYF.

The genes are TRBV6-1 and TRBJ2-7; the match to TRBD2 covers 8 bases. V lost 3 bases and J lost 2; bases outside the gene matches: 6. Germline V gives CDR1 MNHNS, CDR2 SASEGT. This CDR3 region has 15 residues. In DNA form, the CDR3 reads TGTGCCAGCAGTGATCTTACTAGCGGCGCCTACGAGCAGTACTTC. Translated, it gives CASSDLTSGAYEQYF.

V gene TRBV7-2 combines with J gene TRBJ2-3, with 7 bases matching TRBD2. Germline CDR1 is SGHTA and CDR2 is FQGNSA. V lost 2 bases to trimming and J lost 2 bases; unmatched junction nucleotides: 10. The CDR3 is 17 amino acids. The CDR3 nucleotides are TGTGCCAGCAGCTTATATTTCCCCGGGACTAACACAGATACGCAGTATTTT. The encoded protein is CASSLYFPGTNTDTQYF. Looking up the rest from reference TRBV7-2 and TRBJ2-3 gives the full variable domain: GAGVSQSPSNKVTEKGKDVELRCDPISGHTALYWYRQSLGQGLEFLIYFQGNSAPDKSGLPSDRFSAERTGGSVSTLTIQRTQQEDSAVYLCASSLYFPGTNTDTQYFGPGTRLTVL.